The 11 T cell receptor beta chains in this list originate from one sample, sequenced in a study of blood T cell repertoires in COVID-19. The assay was immunoSEQ multiplex PCR, and TCRdb's table has in-frame clones only and misses some. The sample lists about 87,000 clones, about 87% occurring once. The sample consisted of peripheral blood. The source of these receptors is a human donor with acute or convalescent COVID-19. The donor label of this sample is uncertain.

This chain links TRBV28 with TRBJ2-7, with unresolved D. V shed 4 bases and J shed 3 bases, with 10 bases lying between them. This CDR3 has 13 residues. Germline CDR1 is MDHEN and CDR2 is SYDVKM. CDR3 loop: CASSSRPSYEQYF. The CDR3 DNA sequence: TGTGCCAGCAGTTCTAGGCCGAGCTACGAGCAGTACTTC.

The chain couples TRBV2 to TRBJ2-1, with 9 positions matching TRBD2. CDR3 size: 15 residues. Germline V gene lookup returns CDR1 SNHLY and CDR2 FYNNEI. The J segment lost 4 bases and the V segment lost 8 bases, leaving 9 bases of the junction unmatched. CDR3 sequence (DNA): TGTGCCAGCGTCGGGCTAGCGGGGTATTACAATGAGCAGTTCTTC. Translating it yields CASVGLAGYYNEQFF.

This chain joins TRBV6-5 and TRBJ2-7, with a possible D match to TRBD1 (5 bases). The V gene lost 0 bases and the J gene lost 1 base, with 7 bases spanning the gap. The CDR3 extends over 14 amino acids. Germline CDR1 reads MNHEY; CDR2 reads SVGAGI. CDR3 residues: CASSYSDKSYEQYF. CDR3 nucleotides: TGTGCCAGCAGTTACTCGGACAAGTCCTACGAGCAGTACTTC.

The genes are TRBV7-3 and TRBJ2-1; the match to TRBD2 covers 7 bases. The CDR3 covers 15 residues. With 5 bases clipped from V and 0 bases from J, the junction kept 4 bases outside the gene matches. Germline V gives CDR1 SGHTA, CDR2 FQGTGA. The CDR3 region has the DNA TGTGCCAGCAGCACGGGGGGAAGCTCCTACAATGAGCAGTTCTTC. It encodes CASSTGGSSYNEQFF.

The J gene is TRBJ1-3, the V gene TRBV28; D call uncertain. The CDR3 extends over 15 amino acids. The V gene's germline CDR1 is MDHEN and CDR2 SYDVKM. V dropped 4 bases and J dropped 3 bases, with 13 bases sitting between them. The CDR3 protein is CASSSLPEGGNTIYF. CDR3 coding DNA: TGTGCCAGCAGTTCCCTCCCGGAGGGTGGAAACACCATATATTTT.

V is TRBV24-1 and J is TRBJ2-3; D remains unclear. This CDR3 has 12 residues. V lost 2 bases, J lost 5 bases, and 4 bases lay in between. Germline lookup yields CDR1 KGHDR and CDR2 SFDVKD. The CDR3 DNA sequence: TGTGCCACCAGTGATTACAAAGATACGCAGTATTTT. It translates to CATSDYKDTQYF.

The chain uses TRBV6-2 or TRBV6-3 and TRBJ1-5, with 8 bases lining up with TRBD1. The CDR3 runs 14 residues. J gave up 5 bases and V 4 bases, and 4 bases lay outside the gene matches. The germline CDR1 and CDR2 sequences are MNHEY and SVGEGT. The CDR3 sequence is CASSSGQGDQPQHF. CDR3 coding DNA: TGTGCCAGCAGTTCCGGACAGGGCGATCAGCCCCAGCATTTT.

The gene calls are TRBV6-2 or TRBV6-3 and TRBJ1-2; TRBD1 agrees at 10 bases. Germline-derived CDR1 and CDR2 are MNHEY and SVGEGT. This CDR3 spans 15 amino acids. Losses at the gene ends were 5 bases for V and 4 bases for J; bases not matched to a gene: 7. The CDR3 loop reads CASSNPGTGAYGYTF. In DNA, the CDR3 is TGTGCCAGCAGTAACCCTGGGACAGGGGCCTATGGCTACACCTTC.

This sequence joins TRBV3-1 (or the pseudogene TRBV3-2) and TRBJ1-3; no clear D. This CDR3 spans 14 amino acids. The germline V gene encodes CDR1 LGHDT and CDR2 YNNKEL (reference sequence). Trimming removed 6 bases at V and 0 bases at J, with 9 bases between. CDR3 in amino acids: CASRGRGSGNTIYF. DNA for the CDR3: TGTGCCAGCAGAGGTCGGGGCTCTGGAAACACCATATATTTT.

The chain recombines TRBV3-1 (or the pseudogene TRBV3-2) with TRBJ2-2, with D possibly being TRBD1 (5 bases). Germline V gene sequence: CDR1 LGHDT, CDR2 YNNKEL (reference sequence). The CDR3 covers 12 residues. The V end lost 3 bases, the J end lost 6 bases, and 5 bases lay between the germline ends. CDR3 protein: CASSHRAGELFF. The CDR3 coding sequence is TGTGCCAGCAGCCACAGGGCCGGGGAGCTGTTTTTT.

This clone was seen at least ten times. The V call is TRBV9, the J call TRBJ2-3, with 12 bases aligning to TRBD2. Per the germline V gene, CDR1 is SGDLS and CDR2 is YYNGEE. Trimming removed 0 bases from V and 3 bases from J; junction bases left unmatched: 14. The CDR3 totals 20 residues. For the CDR3, the DNA is TGTGCCAGCAGCGTAGATGGGCTAGCGGGGGGGCCAATGGTTACAGATACGCAGTATTTT. Translating gives CASSVDGLAGGPMVTDTQYF. Using reference TRBV9 and TRBJ2-3 for the parts outside the CDR3, the full variable domain is DSGVTQTPKHLITATGQRVTLRCSPRSGDLSVYWYQQSLDQGLQFLIQYYNGEERAKGNILERFSAQQFPDLHSELNLSSLELGDSALYFCASSVDGLAGGPMVTDTQYFGPGTRLTVL.